The 30 T cell receptor beta chains presented below share a single source sample, sequenced in a study of brain T cells in children with intractable seizures. The time point is: blood from clinic visit 5 months post-surgery; TSC patient then seizure free. Assay used: immunoSEQ multiplex PCR; TCRdb lists only in-frame clones, some missing. Of 300,000 to 400,000 clones in the sample, nearly 95% are singletons; the top ten hold about 6%. The sample in question was peripheral blood, obtained less than 6 months after surgery. Receptors originate from a boy under two years old with tuberous sclerosis and intractable seizures.

The gene calls are TRBV6-5 and TRBJ2-1; no clear D gene. CDR3 length equals 12 residues. Between the trimmed V and J ends, which lost 4 bases and 9 bases, there was a span of 10 bases. The germline V gene has CDR1 MNHEY and CDR2 SVGAGI. The CDR3 DNA follows: TGTGCCAGCAGTTCCGTTTACGGTGAGCAGTTCTTC. Amino acid sequence: CASSSVYGEQFF.

The chain joins TRBV20-1 to TRBJ2-1; D uncertain. Between the trimmed V and J ends, which lost 8 bases and 8 bases, there was a span of 13 bases. Looked up from germline, CDR1 is DFQATT and CDR2 is SNEGSKA (reference sequence). This CDR3 region has 11 residues. CDR3 DNA sequence: TGCAGTCCGGGTTTTGGGCATGAGCAGTTCTTC. Its translation is CSPGFGHEQFF.

The chain combines TRBV7-3 with TRBJ1-1; TRBD1 agrees at 7 bases. V lost 5 bases and J lost 2; bases outside the gene matches: 8. The germline CDR1 and CDR2 sequences are SGHTA and FQGTGA. This CDR3 comprises 15 residues. The CDR3 spells CASSKTGNSNTEAFF. The CDR3, as DNA: TGTGCCAGCAGCAAGACAGGGAACTCTAACACTGAAGCTTTCTTT.

This sequence joins TRBV29-1 and TRBJ1-1; D may be TRBD1 (5 bases). V was pared by 6 bases and J by 3 bases, with 14 bases between. The CDR3 spans 13 residues. The V gene's germline CDR1 is SQVTM and CDR2 ANQGSEA. As DNA, the CDR3 is TGCAGCGTGACGGGGGGTGGTGACACTGAAGCTTTCTTT. Translating gives CSVTGGGDTEAFF.

This clone has only a few counts. The V and J genes are TRBV7-9 and TRBJ1-2, with TRBD1 identical over 9 bases. The CDR3 extends over 15 amino acids. V dropped 5 bases and J dropped 1; count of bases not matched to a gene: 5. CDR1 and CDR2 (germline): SEHNR, FQNEAQ (reference sequence). CDR3: CASSLGQGSNYGYTF. For the CDR3, the DNA is TGTGCCAGCAGCCTTGGACAGGGGAGTAACTATGGCTACACCTTC.

The gene calls are TRBV6-1 and TRBJ1-2; the D is unclear. V was trimmed by 2 bases and J by 3 bases, leaving 7 bases between them. CDR3 size: 13 residues. The V gene's germline CDR1 is MNHNS and CDR2 SASEGT. CDR3 in amino acids: CASSELGDYGYTF. CDR3 nucleotide sequence: TGTGCCAGCAGTGAACTAGGAGACTATGGCTACACCTTC.

CDR3 protein: CAWSVLGKGEQYF. The DNA for the CDR3 is TGTGCCTGGAGTGTACTAGGGAAAGGCGAGCAGTACTTC. The chain uses TRBV30 and TRBJ2-7, with a weak D call TRBD2 (5 bases). Germline V gives CDR1 GTSNPN, CDR2 SVGIG (reference sequence). The CDR3 length is 13 residues. The germline V and J ends were trimmed by 0 bases and 6 bases, with 12 bases remaining between them. Looking up the rest from reference TRBV30 and TRBJ2-7 gives the full variable domain: SQTIHQWPATLVQPVGSPLSLECTVEGTSNPNLYWYRQAAGRGLQLLFYSVGIGQISSEVPQNLSASRPQDRQFILSSKKLLLSDSGFYLCAWSVLGKGEQYFGPGTRLTVT.

The chain carries TRBV10-1 and TRBJ2-7; 13 bases are shared with TRBD2. The CDR3 is 16 residues long. Trimming cost V 10 bases and J 3 bases; bases outside gene matches: 12. The V gene's germline CDR1 is WNHNN and CDR2 SYGVQD (reference sequence). DNA for the CDR3: TGCGCCATTTTTCCGGGACTAGCGGGACAGTTCTACGAGCAGTACTTC. Its translation is CAIFPGLAGQFYEQYF.

This rearrangement joins TRBV19 to TRBJ2-1; 9 nucleotides align to TRBD1. The CDR3 has 16 amino acids. Germline-derived CDR1 and CDR2 are LNHDA and SQIVND (reference sequence). V gave up 6 bases and J gave up 8 bases; unmatched junction bases: 14. The CDR3, as DNA: TGTGCCAGTAGCCCTCTCCGGGACAGGGTTTTCGATGAGCAGTTCTTC. Translated: CASSPLRDRVFDEQFF.

V gene TRBV19 combines with J gene TRBJ1-2, with a tentative D call TRBD1 (5 bases). CDR1 is LNHDA, CDR2 SQIVND, per germline (reference sequence). The CDR3 runs to 13 residues. Trimming removed 5 bases at V and 4 bases at J, with 11 bases between. The CDR3 loop reads CASSPQRGYGYTF. CDR3 nucleotides: TGTGCCAGTAGTCCCCAAAGGGGCTATGGCTACACCTTC. The variable domain in full, completed from reference TRBV19 and TRBJ1-2, reads DGGITQSPKYLFRKEGQNVTLSCEQNLNHDAMYWYRQDPGQGLRLIYYSQIVNDFQKGDIAEGYSVSREKKESFPLTVTSAQKNPTAFYLCASSPQRGYGYTFGSGTRLTVV.

The V gene is TRBV5-6, the J gene TRBJ2-5, with D perhaps matching TRBD2 (6 bases). Looked up from germline, CDR1 is SGHDT and CDR2 is YYEEEE. V was cut by 4 bases and J by 4 bases, with 17 bases left in between. The CDR3 length is 15 residues. In DNA, the CDR3 is TGTGCCAGCAGCCTGCGGGGAGAGGGGAGAGAGACCCAGTACTTC. It translates to CASSLRGEGRETQYF.

V usage is TRBV12-5 and J usage is TRBJ2-5, with 13 nucleotides matching TRBD2. Germline-derived CDR1 and CDR2 are LGHNT and FRNRAP. The CDR3 contains 15 residues. With 1 base clipped from V and 4 bases from J, the junction kept 0 bases outside the gene matches. The DNA of the CDR3 is TGTGCTAGTGGTTTGGGACTAGCGGGGGGAGAGACCCAGTACTTC. It translates to CASGLGLAGGETQYF.

The count of this clone is one. This chain uses TRBV5-4 with TRBJ2-1; TRBD2 agrees at 9 bases. The V and J ends lost 4 bases and 5 bases, in that order; junction bases with no gene match: 7. The CDR3 length is 15 residues. Germline assignment: CDR1 SGHNT and CDR2 YYREEE (reference sequence). The chain's CDR3 is CASSTKRGANNEQFF. CDR3 sequence (DNA): TGTGCCAGCAGCACCAAGCGGGGGGCCAACAATGAGCAGTTCTTC. Variable domain in full (rest from reference TRBV5-4 and TRBJ2-1): ETGVTQSPTHLIKTRGQQVTLRCSSQSGHNTVSWYQQALGQGPQFIFQYYREEENGRGNFPPRFSGLQFPNYSSELNVNALELDDSALYLCASSTKRGANNEQFFGPGTRLTVL.

This chain joins TRBV28 and TRBJ1-6; 7 bases fit TRBD1. The germline V gene has CDR1 MDHEN and CDR2 SYDVKM. CDR3 size: 14 residues. V shed 8 bases, J shed 5 bases, and the junction held 6 bases outside the gene matches. CDR3 protein: CASDRTGHNSPLHF. In DNA, the CDR3 is TGTGCCAGCGACCGGACAGGTCATAATTCACCCCTCCACTTT.

The gene calls are TRBV11-3 and TRBJ2-1; D may correspond to TRBD1 or TRBD2 (6 bases each). Trimming removed 2 bases from V and 10 bases from J, with 15 bases in between. The germline V gene has CDR1 SGHNT and CDR2 YENEEA. The CDR3 has 14 amino acids. Written as DNA, the CDR3 is TGTGCCAGCAGCTTAAGGTCGGGGGCTAGGGAGCAGTTCTTC. Translation: CASSLRSGAREQFF.

This rearrangement joins TRBV24-1 to TRBJ2-1, with 7 bases lining up with TRBD2. J lost 9 bases, V lost 4 bases, and 11 bases had no gene match. Germline values: CDR1 KGHDR, CDR2 SFDVKD. The length of the CDR3 is 15 residues. The CDR3 reads CATSEPSGTVGEQFF. The CDR3 DNA reads TGTGCCACCAGTGAGCCAAGCGGGACCGTCGGTGAGCAGTTCTTC.

This chain joins TRBV4-1 and TRBJ2-2; a possible D gene is TRBD1 (6 bases). V lost 2 bases and J 5 bases, leaving 12 bases between the germline ends. Germline CDR1 is MGHRA and CDR2 is YSYEKL. There are 15 residues in the CDR3. CDR3 coding DNA: TGCGCCAGCAGCCAACATTCAAGGGGGACCGGGGAGCTGTTTTTT. It encodes CASSQHSRGTGELFF.

This clone showed up just once. The chain couples TRBV4-1 to TRBJ1-1; TRBD1 matches 7 bases. Germline V gives CDR1 MGHRA, CDR2 YSYEKL. Unmatched junction bases numbered 4, after V lost 1 base and J lost 2 bases. CDR3 length: 15 residues. In nucleotides, the CDR3 is TGCGCCAGCAGCCAAGGAGGGGGCCTTAACACTGAAGCTTTCTTT. The encoded protein is CASSQGGGLNTEAFF.

This rearrangement joins TRBV19 to TRBJ2-7; 10 bases agree with TRBD1. The CDR3 has 14 amino acids. The junction had 6 bases not matched to a gene; V was cut back by 5 bases and J by 5 bases. Germline-derived CDR1 and CDR2 are LNHDA and SQIVND (reference sequence). The CDR3 sequence is CASSYGTGVDEQYF. DNA of the CDR3: TGTGCCAGTAGTTACGGGACAGGGGTCGACGAGCAGTACTTC.

The chain links TRBV29-1 to TRBJ1-5; D ambiguous. The ends were cut back, 8 bases at V and 0 bases at J, with 17 bases in the middle. The CDR3 sequence is 15 residues long. In germline, CDR1 is SQVTM, CDR2 ANQGSEA. CDR3: CSPGWAALSNQPQHF. CDR3 bases: TGCAGCCCCGGCTGGGCAGCCCTTAGCAATCAGCCCCAGCATTTT.

The chain has TRBV19 and TRBJ2-1; TRBD2 matches 10 bases. The CDR3 totals 14 residues. The germline V gene encodes CDR1 LNHDA and CDR2 SQIVND (reference sequence). Trimming at V came to 4 bases and at J to 3 bases, leaving 0 bases not matched to a gene. Written as DNA, the CDR3 is TGTGCCAGTAGTAAGCGGGAGGGCTACAATGAGCAGTTCTTC. Translation gives CASSKREGYNEQFF.

This clone appeared once. The chain has TRBV5-5 and TRBJ1-5; D is undetermined. CDR3 size: 15 residues. Germline lookup yields CDR1 SGHKS and CDR2 YYEKEE (reference sequence). The V gene lost 4 bases and the J gene lost 0 bases, with 11 bases spanning the gap. The CDR3 is CASSQDGYSNQPQHF. CDR3 DNA sequence: TGTGCCAGCAGCCAGGACGGATATAGCAATCAGCCCCAGCATTTT.

The V and J genes are TRBV15 and TRBJ2-4; D is unresolved. CDR3 length equals 13 residues. The germline V and J ends were trimmed by 8 bases and 7 bases, with 15 bases remaining between them. Germline values: CDR1 LNHNV, CDR2 YYDKDF (reference sequence). CDR3 sequence: CATHGLDSNIQYF. CDR3 coding DNA: TGTGCCACCCATGGGCTAGATTCTAACATTCAGTACTTC.

The chain recombines TRBV24-1 with TRBJ1-1; a possible D gene is TRBD1 (6 bases). In germline, CDR1 is KGHDR, CDR2 SFDVKD. The CDR3 has 11 residues. V was pared by 3 bases and J by 10 bases, with 8 bases between. The DNA for the CDR3 is TGTGCCACCAGTGATGGCAGGGGAGCTTTCTTT. Amino acids: CATSDGRGAFF.

In its sample, this clone was seen a few times. V is TRBV6-6 and J is TRBJ1-1; no clear D gene. The V gene's germline CDR1 is MNHNY and CDR2 SVGAGI (reference sequence). CDR3 length: 13 amino acids. V gave up 4 bases and J gave up 0 bases, with 6 bases separating them. Here the CDR3 reads CASSSTLNTEAFF. CDR3 bases: TGTGCCAGCAGTTCCACGTTGAACACTGAAGCTTTCTTT.

The chain recombines TRBV6-5 with TRBJ2-2, with TRBD2 as a possible D gene (6 bases). Trimming cost V 0 bases and J 3 bases, with 8 bases left between them. The CDR3 is 15 residues long. Germline CDR1 is MNHEY and CDR2 is SVGAGI. The CDR3 region is CASSYSTGDTGELFF. The CDR3 nucleotides are TGTGCCAGCAGTTACTCGACGGGGGACACCGGGGAGCTGTTTTTT.

The chain recombines TRBV10-2 with TRBJ2-1; 9 nucleotides agree with TRBD2. The germline gives CDR1 WSHSY, CDR2 SAAADI. The CDR3 totals 16 residues. The junction had 7 bases not matched to a gene; V was cut back by 3 bases and J by 4 bases. Written as DNA, the CDR3 is TGCGCCAGCAGTGATCTAGCGGGACCACTTTACAATGAGCAGTTCTTC. It is translated as CASSDLAGPLYNEQFF.

This chain joins TRBV18 and TRBJ2-7; 7 bases are a match to TRBD2. Germline loops: CDR1 KGHSH, CDR2 LQKENI. The CDR3 runs 17 residues. V was pared by 1 base and J by 0 bases, with 9 bases of the junction left unmatched. Written as DNA, the CDR3 is TGTGCCAGCTCACCACTCCGGACTAGTCAGAGCTCCTACGAGCAGTACTTC. Encoded protein: CASSPLRTSQSSYEQYF.

This chain links TRBV30 with TRBJ1-5; tentative D call: TRBD1 (5 bases). Deletions cut 0 bases from V and 9 bases from J, with 18 bases between. This CDR3 spans 15 amino acids. Per germline, CDR1 GTSNPN and CDR2 SVGIG (reference sequence). As DNA, the CDR3 is TGTGCCTGGAGTGTACCCGGGGGTGTTGGCAGGCCCCAGCATTTT. Protein sequence: CAWSVPGGVGRPQHF.

The chain joins TRBV19 to TRBJ2-7, with 9 bases lining up with TRBD1. CDR3 length equals 14 residues. Germline V gene data show CDR1 as LNHDA and CDR2 as SQIVND (reference sequence). V shed 1 base, J shed 3 bases, and the junction held 1 base outside the gene matches. The CDR3 DNA follows: TGTGCCAGTAGTATAGTGGACAGGGGCTACGAGCAGTACTTC. It is translated as CASSIVDRGYEQYF.